Listed here is a single T cell receptor beta chain. What it recognizes is unknown. The authors prepared UMI-labeled TRB cDNA libraries by 5' RACE. TCRdb re-called the 5' RACE reads, yielding one record per CDR3 amino acid sequence without DNA. The repertoire table contains some 140,000 distinct CDR3 sequences. This record belongs to a study of CXCR3-negative and CXCR3-positive naive CD8 T cells. Study-level findings and limits: TRB CDR3s of CXCR3-positive naive cells were more hydrophobic than those of CXCR3-negative naive cells.

Per germline, CDR1 SQVTM and CDR2 ANQGSEA. CDR3 length: 13 residues. The clonotype was recovered from a human donor in good health. Some clones in this sample may be carry-over from other donors' samples. V and J are TRBV29-1 and TRBJ2-2; absent DNA, TCRdb's TRBD1 call cannot be checked. Sequencing used naive CXCR3+ CD8+ T cells from blood. Indicated subset: CD45RO-CCR7+CD27+CD95- naive CD8+ T cells expressing CXCR3 (TNR3+). CDR3 protein: CSVENQGTGELFF.